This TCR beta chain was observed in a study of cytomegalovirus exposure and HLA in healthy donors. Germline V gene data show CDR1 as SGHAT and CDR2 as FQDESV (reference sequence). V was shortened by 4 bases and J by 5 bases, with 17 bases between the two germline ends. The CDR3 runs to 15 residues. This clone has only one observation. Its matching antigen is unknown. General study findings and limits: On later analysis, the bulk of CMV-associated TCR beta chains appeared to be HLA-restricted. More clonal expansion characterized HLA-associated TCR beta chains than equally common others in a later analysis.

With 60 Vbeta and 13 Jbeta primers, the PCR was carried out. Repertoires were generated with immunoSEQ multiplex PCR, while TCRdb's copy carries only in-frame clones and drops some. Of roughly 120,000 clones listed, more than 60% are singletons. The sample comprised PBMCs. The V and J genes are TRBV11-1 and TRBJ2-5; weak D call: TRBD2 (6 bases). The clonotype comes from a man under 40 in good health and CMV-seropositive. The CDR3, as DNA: TGTGCCAGCAGCTATCCCGGGGGAGGAGGCGAGACCCAGTACTTC. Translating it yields CASSYPGGGGETQYF.